This T cell receptor (beta chain) was documented in a study of molecular identifiers for immune sequencing clone quantification. With listed TCR primers and previously described methods, bulk TCR libraries were prepared. TCRdb re-analysed the PCR reads in MiXCR, keeping a single row per CDR3 protein. The repertoire holds 85,000 to 100,000 distinct CDR3 sequences, with 20% to 25% as singletons. Isolation of naive CD8 T cells was achieved by sorting on a CD8+CD4-CCR7+CD45RA+ phenotype. Whole-study findings and limits: Highly expanded clones may be undercounted when identical TCR molecules share barcodes. Naive cells had under 1% of molecules in clones above 20 RNA copies, effectors over 97%.

The germline V gene has CDR1 LNHDA and CDR2 SQIVND (reference sequence). This CDR3 spans 15 amino acids. V lost 0 bases and J 2 bases, leaving 8 bases between the germline ends. The table lists this clonotype with many counts. Its specificity is unknown. This chain connects TRBV19 to TRBJ2-1; either TRBD1 or TRBD2 may fit D (5 bases each). Sequencing used naive CD8+ T cells from blood, with Jurkat cell RNA spiked in. The subset was: FACS-sorted CD8+CD4-CCR7+CD45RA+ naive T cells. This sequence originates from a human donor in good health. Some libraries in this study had Jurkat cell RNA spiked in. The CDR3: CASSIDGTPYNEQFF. As DNA, the CDR3 is TGTGCCAGTAGTATAGATGGGACCCCCTACAATGAGCAGTTCTTC. The entire variable domain, with the rest obtained from reference TRBV19 and TRBJ2-1, is as follows: DGGITQSPKYLFRKEGQNVTLSCEQNLNHDAMYWYRQDPGQGLRLIYYSQIVNDFQKGDIAEGYSVSREKKESFPLTVTSAQKNPTAFYLCASSIDGTPYNEQFFGPGTRLTVL.